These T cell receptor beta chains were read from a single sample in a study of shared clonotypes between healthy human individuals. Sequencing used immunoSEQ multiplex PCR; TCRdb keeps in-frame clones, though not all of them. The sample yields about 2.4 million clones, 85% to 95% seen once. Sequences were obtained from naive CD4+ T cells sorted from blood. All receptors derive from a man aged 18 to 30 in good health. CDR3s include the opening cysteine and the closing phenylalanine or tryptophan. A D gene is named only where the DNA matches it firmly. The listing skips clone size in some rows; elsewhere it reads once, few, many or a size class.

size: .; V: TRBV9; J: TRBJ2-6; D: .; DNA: TGTGCCAGCAGCGTAACAGCAAACTCTGGGGCCAACGTCCTGACTTTC; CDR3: CASSVTANSGANVLTF
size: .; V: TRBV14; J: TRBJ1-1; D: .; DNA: TGTGCCAGCAGCCACTTTGGGACCCTGAACACTGAAGCTTTCTTT; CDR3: CASSHFGTLNTEAFF
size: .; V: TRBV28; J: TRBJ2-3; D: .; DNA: TGTGCCAGCAGTTACAGGAATACAGATACGCAGTATTTT; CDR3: CASSYRNTDTQYF
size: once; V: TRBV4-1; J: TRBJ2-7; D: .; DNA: TGCGCCAGCAGCCGGGGGGATAACTCCTACGAGCAGTACTTC; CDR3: CASSRGDNSYEQYF
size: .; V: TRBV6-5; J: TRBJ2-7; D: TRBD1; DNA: TGTGCCAGCAGTTACTCCGTGACAGGGGCCTACGAGCAGTACTTC; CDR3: CASSYSVTGAYEQYF
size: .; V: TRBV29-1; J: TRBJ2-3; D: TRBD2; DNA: TGCAGCGTTGCAGCTAGCGGTAGCACAGATACGCAGTATTTT; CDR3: CSVAASGSTDTQYF
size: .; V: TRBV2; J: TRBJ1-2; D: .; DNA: TGTGCCAGCAGTGAGGAGGCTAACTATGGCTACACCTTC; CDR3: CASSEEANYGYTF
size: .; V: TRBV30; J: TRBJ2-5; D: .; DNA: TGTGCCTGGAGTCGAAAGGAATTGAAAGAGACCCAGTACTTC; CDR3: CAWSRKELKETQYF
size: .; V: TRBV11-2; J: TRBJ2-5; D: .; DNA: TGTGCCAGCAGCATTATTGCTGGGGTCCAAGAGACCCAGTACTTC; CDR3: CASSIIAGVQETQYF
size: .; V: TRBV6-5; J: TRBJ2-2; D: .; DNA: TGTGCCAGCAGTTACTCGATACACATCGGGGAGCTGTTTTTT; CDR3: CASSYSIHIGELFF
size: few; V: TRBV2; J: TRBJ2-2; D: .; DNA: TGTGCCAGCAGGAAGGAACTTGGGGTTCACGGGGAGCTGTTTTTT; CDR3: CASRKELGVHGELFF
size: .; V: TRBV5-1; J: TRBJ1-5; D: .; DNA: TGCGCCAGCAGCTTGGTTGGCAGCAATCAGCCCCAGCATTTT; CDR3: CASSLVGSNQPQHF
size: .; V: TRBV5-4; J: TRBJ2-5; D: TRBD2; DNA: TGTGCCAGCAGCGAGGGACTAGCGGGAAAAGAGACCCAGTACTTC; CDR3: CASSEGLAGKETQYF
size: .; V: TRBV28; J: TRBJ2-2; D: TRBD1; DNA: TGTGCCAGCAGTCCTCCGACAGGGGCGAACACCGGGGAGCTGTTTTTT; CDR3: CASSPPTGANTGELFF
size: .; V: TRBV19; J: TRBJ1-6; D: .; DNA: TGTGCCAGTAGTTCCTCAGGGGACTCACCAAATTCACCCCTCCACTTT; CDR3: CASSSSGDSPNSPLHF
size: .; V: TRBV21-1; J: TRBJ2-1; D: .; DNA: TGTGCCAGCAGCATGAGCTCCTACAATGAGCAGTTCTTC; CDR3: CASSMSSYNEQFF
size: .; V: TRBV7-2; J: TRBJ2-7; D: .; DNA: TGTGCCAGCAGCGTAACAGTTACGTCCTACGAGCAGTACTTC; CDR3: CASSVTVTSYEQYF
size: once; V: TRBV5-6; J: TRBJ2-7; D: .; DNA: TGTGCCAGCAGCTTGGCCGGTCGGGGGAGTCCCTACGAGCAGTACTTC; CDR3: CASSLAGRGSPYEQYF
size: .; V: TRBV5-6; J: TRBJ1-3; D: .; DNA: TGTGCCAGCAGCTTGTTCCTAGGGGAGGGAAACACCATATATTTT; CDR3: CASSLFLGEGNTIYF
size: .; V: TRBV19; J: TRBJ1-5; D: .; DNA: TGTGCCAGTAGTATAGAAGGCGGTTATAGCAATCAGCCCCAGCATTTT; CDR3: CASSIEGGYSNQPQHF
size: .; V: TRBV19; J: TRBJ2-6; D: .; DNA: TGTGCCAGTAGTATAGGGACCGGGACATTCTCTGGGGCCAACGTCCTGACTTTC; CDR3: CASSIGTGTFSGANVLTF
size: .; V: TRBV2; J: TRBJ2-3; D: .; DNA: TGTGCCAGCAGGGGGGACCCGGATACGCAGTATTTT; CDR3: CASRGDPDTQYF
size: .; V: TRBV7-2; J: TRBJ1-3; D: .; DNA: TGTGCCAGCAACCCGGACCGACCAGGAAACACCATATATTTT; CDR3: CASNPDRPGNTIYF
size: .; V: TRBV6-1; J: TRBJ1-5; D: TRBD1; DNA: TGTGCCAGCAGTGGGGACAGCTCCTATCAGCCCCAGCATTTT; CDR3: CASSGDSSYQPQHF
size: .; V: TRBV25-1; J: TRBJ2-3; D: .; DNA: TGTGCCAGCAGTGAAGGTGGGCGCGACACAGATACGCAGTATTTT; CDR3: CASSEGGRDTDTQYF
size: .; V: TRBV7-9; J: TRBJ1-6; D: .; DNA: TGTGCCAGCAGCTTGGCTAACTATAATTCACCCCTCCACTTT; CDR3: CASSLANYNSPLHF
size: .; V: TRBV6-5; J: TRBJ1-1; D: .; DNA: TGTGCCAGCAGTTACTCGTCCAGGGGCCGAGGGGCTGAAGCTTTCTTT; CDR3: CASSYSSRGRGAEAFF
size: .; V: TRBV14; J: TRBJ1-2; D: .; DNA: TGTGCCAGCAGCCTGGGGGGAGGAGTCGGTGGCTACACCTTC; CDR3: CASSLGGGVGGYTF
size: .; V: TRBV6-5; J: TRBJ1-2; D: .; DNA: TGTGCCAGCAGTCTAGAGGGGACGGGAATCTATGGCTACACCTTC; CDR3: CASSLEGTGIYGYTF
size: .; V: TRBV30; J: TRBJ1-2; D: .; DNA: TGTGCCTGGAGTGTACGAGTCAGCCACTATGGCTACACCTTC; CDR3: CAWSVRVSHYGYTF
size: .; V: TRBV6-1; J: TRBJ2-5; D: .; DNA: TGTGCCAGCAGTGAGCAAGGGGGTCGCGAGACCCAGTACTTC; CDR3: CASSEQGGRETQYF
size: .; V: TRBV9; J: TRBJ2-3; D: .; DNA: TGTGCCAGCAGCCCCCGATTAGCCGCAGATACGCAGTATTTT; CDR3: CASSPRLAADTQYF
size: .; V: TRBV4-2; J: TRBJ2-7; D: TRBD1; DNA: TGTGCCAGCAGGGCGGAGACAGGGCTCGGCGAGCAGTACTTC; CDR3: CASRAETGLGEQYF
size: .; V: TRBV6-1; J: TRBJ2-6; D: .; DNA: TGTGCCAGCAAGATCTCCGAATCTGGGGCCAACGTCCTGACTTTC; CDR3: CASKISESGANVLTF
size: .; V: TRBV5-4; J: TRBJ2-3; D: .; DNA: TGTGCCAGCAGCTCATCTAGCGTCCCTAGCACAGATACGCAGTATTTT; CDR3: CASSSSSVPSTDTQYF
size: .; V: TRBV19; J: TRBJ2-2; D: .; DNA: TGTGCCAGTAGTATTACCCAGAACACCGGGGAGCTGTTTTTT; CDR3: CASSITQNTGELFF
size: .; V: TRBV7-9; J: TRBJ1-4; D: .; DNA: TGTGCCAGCAGACCTAGGGACCACGCAACTAATGAAAAACTGTTTTTT; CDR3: CASRPRDHATNEKLFF
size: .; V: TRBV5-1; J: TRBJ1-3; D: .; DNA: TGCGCCAGCAGCTTGTTGGCCTCTGGAAACACCATATATTTT; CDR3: CASSLLASGNTIYF
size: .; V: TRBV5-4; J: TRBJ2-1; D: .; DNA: TGTGCCAGCAGCTTACGGGACCCCAACAATGAGCAGTTCTTC; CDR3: CASSLRDPNNEQFF
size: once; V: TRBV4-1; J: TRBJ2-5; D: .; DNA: TGCGCCAGCAGCTTTGGGAGTTTGGAGACCCAGTACTTC; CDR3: CASSFGSLETQYF
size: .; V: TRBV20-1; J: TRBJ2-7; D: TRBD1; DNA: TGCAGTGCCCCCGACAGGGACCAGTACTTC; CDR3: CSAPDRDQYF
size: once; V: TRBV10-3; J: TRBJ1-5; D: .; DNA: TGTGCCATGGGGGCGGCGGGCAATCAGCCCCAGCATTTT; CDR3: CAMGAAGNQPQHF
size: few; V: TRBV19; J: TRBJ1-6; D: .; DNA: TGTGCCAGCGGGGAGGTTAATTCACCCCTCCACTTT; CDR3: CASGEVNSPLHF
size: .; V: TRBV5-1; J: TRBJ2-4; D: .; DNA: TGCGCCAGCAGCTTGAGAGGGGGTAGGGAAGCCAAAAACATTCAGTACTTC; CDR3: CASSLRGGREAKNIQYF
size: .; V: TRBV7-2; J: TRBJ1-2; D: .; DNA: TGTGCCAGCTCCGGACGGTCTAACTATGGCTACACCTTC; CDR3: CASSGRSNYGYTF
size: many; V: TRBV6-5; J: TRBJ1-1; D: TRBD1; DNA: TGTGCCAGCAGTCGACAGGGGGAAAAGGCTGAAGCTTTCTTT; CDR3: CASSRQGEKAEAFF